This T cell receptor (beta chain) was captured by sequencing in a study of cytomegalovirus exposure and HLA in healthy donors. Across the whole study: Per a later analysis, the approximately 620 first-cohort and some 110 validation repertoires shared one platform.

V gave up 2 bases and J gave up 5 bases, with 17 bases separating them. The CDR3 is made up of 16 amino acids. Germline V gene lookup returns CDR1 SGHTA and CDR2 FQGTGA. Clones were sequenced by immunoSEQ multiplex PCR, and TCRdb holds only the in-frame ones, with some missing. The sample lists more than 200,000 clones; around 90% were seen once. Regarding this clone: As yet, its antigen is unknown.

Study observations and caveats: Many donors shared some public TCRs, even though most TCR sequences were rare. There were a few CMV-associated chains whose specificity for CMV antigens was confirmed in vitro.

Sequenced material: PBMCs. The chain joins TRBV7-3 to TRBJ2-3, with D maybe TRBD1 (7 bases). This sequence was found in a woman under 40 in good health and CMV-seronegative. This CDR3 reads CASSLQGGGRGDTQYF. CDR3 bases: TGTGCCAGCAGCTTACAGGGGGGAGGCCGAGGAGATACGCAGTATTTT.